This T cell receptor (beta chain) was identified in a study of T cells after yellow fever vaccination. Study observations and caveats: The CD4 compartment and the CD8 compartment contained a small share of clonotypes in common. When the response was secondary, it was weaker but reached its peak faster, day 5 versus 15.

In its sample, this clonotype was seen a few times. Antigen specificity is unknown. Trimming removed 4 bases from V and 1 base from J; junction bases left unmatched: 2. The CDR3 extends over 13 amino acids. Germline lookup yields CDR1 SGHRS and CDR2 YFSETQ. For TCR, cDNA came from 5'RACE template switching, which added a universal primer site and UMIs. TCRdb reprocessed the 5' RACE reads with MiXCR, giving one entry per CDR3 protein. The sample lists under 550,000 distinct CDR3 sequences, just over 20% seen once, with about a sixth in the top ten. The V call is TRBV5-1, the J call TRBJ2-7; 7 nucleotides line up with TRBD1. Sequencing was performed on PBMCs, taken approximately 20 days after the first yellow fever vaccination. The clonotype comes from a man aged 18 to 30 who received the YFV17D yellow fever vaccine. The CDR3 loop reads CASSMTGSYEQYF. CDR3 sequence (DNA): TGCGCCAGCAGCATGACAGGGTCCTACGAGCAGTACTTC.